Described below is a single TCR beta chain sequence and its context. The antigen is undetermined. Repertoires were generated with immunoSEQ multiplex PCR, while TCRdb's copy carries only in-frame clones and drops some. Here the sample spans roughly 150,000 clones, 85% to 90% being singletons. These data come from a study of cytomegalovirus exposure and HLA in healthy donors. Study outcomes and limitations: In vitro assays verified that three CMV-associated chains recognized CMV antigens specifically. According to the study, 160 or so TCR beta chains were cytomegalovirus-associated.

The CDR3 has 16 residues. The V end lost 0 bases, the J end lost 7 bases, and 15 bases lay between the germline ends. Germline CDR1 MNHEY, CDR2 SVGAGI. The sequence was obtained from a man between 18 and 35 years old in good health and CMV-seronegative. Sequenced sample: PBMCs. The rearrangement joins TRBV6-5 to TRBJ1-4; D remains ambiguous. The CDR3 DNA sequence: TGTGCCAGCAGTTACTCGGCATTCGCCGATGGTGAAAAACTGTTTTTT. This gives the protein CASSYSAFADGEKLFF.